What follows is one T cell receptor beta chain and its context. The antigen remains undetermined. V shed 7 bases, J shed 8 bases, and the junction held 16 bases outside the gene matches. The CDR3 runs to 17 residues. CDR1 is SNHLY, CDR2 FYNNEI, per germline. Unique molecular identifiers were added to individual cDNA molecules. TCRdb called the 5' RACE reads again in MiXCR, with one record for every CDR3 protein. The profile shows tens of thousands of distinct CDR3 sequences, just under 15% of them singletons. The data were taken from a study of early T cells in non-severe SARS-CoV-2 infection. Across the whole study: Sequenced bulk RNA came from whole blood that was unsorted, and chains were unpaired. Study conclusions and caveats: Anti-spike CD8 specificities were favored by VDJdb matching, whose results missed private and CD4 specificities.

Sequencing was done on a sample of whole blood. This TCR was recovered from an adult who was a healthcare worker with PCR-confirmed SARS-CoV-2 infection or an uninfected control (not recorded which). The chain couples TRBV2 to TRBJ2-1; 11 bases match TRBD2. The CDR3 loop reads CASTTQIGTSGVDEQFF. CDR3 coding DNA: TGTGCCAGCACAACCCAAATTGGGACTAGCGGTGTAGATGAGCAGTTCTTC. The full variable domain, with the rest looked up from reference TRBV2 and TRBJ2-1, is EPEVTQTPSHQVTQMGQEVILRCVPISNHLYFYWYRQILGQKVEFLVSFYNNEISEKSEIFDDQFSVERPDGSNFTLKIRSTKLEDSAMYFCASTTQIGTSGVDEQFFGPGTRLTVL.